The 30 T cell receptor beta chains listed next were all sequenced from one sample in a study of breast tumors, draining lymph nodes, adjacent tissues. TCRdb processed the multiplex PCR reads anew with MiXCR; each CDR3 protein has one entry. The sample holds about 230,000 distinct CDR3 sequences, about 32% seen once. Samples came from axillary lymph nodes draining the breast cancer. Sequencing was performed on axillary lymph node tissue. These receptors all stem from a female donor with breast cancer. Some clones in this sample may be carry-over from other donors' samples.

This clonotype was seen ten or more times. A much larger clone is a single base away; this may be a read error. CDR3 nucleotide sequence: TGTGCCAGCAGCCCCGGGGGGGGACAGGGGATCCTTGGCCACACCTTC. Translation gives CASSPGGGQGILGHTF. The chain carries TRBV7-3 and TRBJ1-2; 10 positions match TRBD1. This CDR3 has 16 residues. Germline V gene data show CDR1 as SGHTA and CDR2 as FQGTGA.

This clonotype showed up just once. The chain carries TRBV29-1 and TRBJ1-4; D call uncertain. Deletions cut 3 bases from V and 8 bases from J, with 13 bases between. The CDR3 has 13 amino acids. Germline V lookup: CDR1 SQVTM, CDR2 ANQGSEA. The CDR3 region has the DNA TGCAGCGTTGAGTGGGCCGGAGGGGAAAAACTGTTTTTT. Protein product: CSVEWAGGEKLFF.

This clonotype was observed at least ten times. This chain uses TRBV12-3 or TRBV12-4 with TRBJ1-2, with 7 bases matching TRBD1. This CDR3 has 14 amino acids. V lost 5 bases to trimming and J lost 4 bases; unmatched junction nucleotides: 7. The CDR3 coding sequence is TGTGCCAGCAGTCCTACAGGGGCCCGCTATGGCTACACCTTC. Its protein is CASSPTGARYGYTF.

This clonotype came up a few times. The chain employs TRBV6-6 and TRBJ2-5; TRBD1 agrees at 8 bases. Trimming cost V 6 bases and J 4 bases; bases outside gene matches: 7. The CDR3 is made up of 14 amino acids. The germline V gene has CDR1 MNHNY and CDR2 SVGAGI (reference sequence). The CDR3 reads CASRPHDRGETQYF. The CDR3 DNA is TGTGCCAGCAGGCCCCACGACAGGGGAGAGACCCAGTACTTC.

A note on this clonotype: The junction does not match germline at one end; this may be a read error. The J gene is TRBJ2-1, the V gene TRBV14; D is possibly TRBD1 (5 bases). The CDR3 consists of 17 residues. Germline V gives CDR1 SGHDN, CDR2 FVKESK. The CDR3 bases are TGTGCCAGCAGCCAAGGGACACCAGTAATCTCCTACACTGAGCGGTTCTTC. This codes for CASSQGTPVISYTERFF. The whole variable domain, filled in from reference TRBV14 and TRBJ2-1, reads EAGVTQFPSHSVIEKGQTVTLRCDPISGHDNLYWYRRVMGKEIKFLLHFVKESKQDESGMPNNRFLAERTGGTYSTLKVQPAELEDSGVYFCASSQGTPVISYTERFFGPGTRLTVL.

This clonotype was picked up many times. V and J are TRBV6-1 and TRBJ2-1; D is undetermined. The V and J ends lost 3 bases and 8 bases respectively, with 5 bases between them. The CDR3 is 11 amino acids. From germline, CDR1 is MNHNS and CDR2 SASEGT. CDR3 nucleotides: TGTGCCAGCAGTGACTGGGATGAGCAGTTCTTC. This codes for CASSDWDEQFF.

This clonotype has only a few counts. This may come from a read error, since a much larger clone is one base off. The chain carries TRBV12-3 or TRBV12-4 and TRBJ1-5; TRBD1 might be the D (6 bases). This CDR3 region has 15 residues. V gave up 3 bases and J gave up 7 bases, with 16 bases separating them. The CDR3 bases are TGTGCCAGCAGTTTCGCCAGGGGAGGGAGACAGCCCCAGCATTTT. It is translated as CASSFARGGRQPQHF.

This clonotype was recorded many times. This chain uses TRBV20-1 with TRBJ2-3; possible D gene TRBD2, 6 bases. V dropped 3 bases and J dropped 4 bases, with 8 bases sitting between them. Looked up from germline, CDR1 is DFQATT and CDR2 is SNEGSKA (reference sequence). There are 12 residues in the CDR3. The CDR3, as DNA: TGCAGTGCTAGTGCTAGCGCAGATACGCAGTATTTT. Protein product: CSASASADTQYF.

This clonotype was observed at least ten times. The CDR3 region is CAWSVNRAVGYTF. The CDR3 nucleotides read TGTGCCTGGAGTGTAAACAGGGCGGTTGGCTACACCTTC. The chain is built from TRBV30 and TRBJ1-2; D perhaps matches TRBD1 (6 bases). The CDR3 covers 13 residues. The V and J ends lost 0 bases and 7 bases respectively, with 12 bases between them. Germline CDR1 is GTSNPN and CDR2 is SVGIG (reference sequence).

At least ten counts were recorded for this clonotype. The chain combines TRBV12-3 or TRBV12-4 with TRBJ2-7, with D unresolved. The CDR3 is 14 residues long. The germline V and J ends were trimmed by 2 bases and 2 bases, with 10 bases remaining between them. The CDR3 reads CASSLFGLPYEQYF. CDR3 bases: TGTGCCAGCAGTTTATTCGGCCTACCCTACGAGCAGTACTTC.

This clonotype was seen only a few times. The CDR3 coding sequence is TGCGCCAGCGTCGGACCGTTGCTAGCCAAAAACATTCAGTACTTC. As protein: CASVGPLLAKNIQYF. The chain employs TRBV5-1 and TRBJ2-4; D is undetermined. The CDR3 spans 15 residues. CDR1 and CDR2 (germline): SGHRS, YFSETQ. V dropped 7 bases and J dropped 0 bases, with 14 bases sitting between them.

This clonotype was found many times. The V call is TRBV5-8, the J call TRBJ2-2, with 13 bases matching TRBD2. V trimming: 3 bases; J trimming: 5 bases; junction bases outside the gene matches: 4. The CDR3 is 16 amino acids. The germline V gene encodes CDR1 SGHTS and CDR2 YDEGEE. The CDR3: CASSWGLAGNTGELFF. The CDR3 nucleotides read TGTGCCAGCAGCTGGGGACTAGCGGGAAATACCGGGGAGCTGTTTTTT.

About this clonotype: A much larger clone lies one base from this, so it may be a read error. Because it lacks the conserved phenylalanine or tryptophan at the end, this CDR3 is likely a read error. The CDR3 protein is CASSQAPSGRNVYNEQFL. The DNA for the CDR3 is TGCGCCAGCAGCCAAGCCCCTAGCGGGAGGAACGTTTACAATGAGCAGTTCCTC. The chain employs TRBV4-3 and TRBJ2-1; the match to TRBD2 covers 11 bases. After removal of 1 base from V and 4 bases from J, the junction contained 9 bases not matched to a gene. The germline V gene has CDR1 LGHNA and CDR2 YSLEER. CDR3 length equals 18 residues.

The gene calls are TRBV5-1 and TRBJ2-6; 8 nucleotides match TRBD1. From germline, CDR1 is SGHRS and CDR2 YFSETQ. Trimming took 3 bases from V and 3 from J; bases not matched to a gene: 5. This CDR3 has 16 amino acids. In DNA form, the CDR3 reads TGCGCCAGCAGCTCAACTGGACAGGGTGGGGCCAACGTCCTGACTTTC. Translated: CASSSTGQGGANVLTF.

In its sample, this clonotype was seen many times. The CDR3 DNA reads TGTGCCAGCTCACCAAGCGGGACCCAAGAGACCCAGTACTTC. Its protein product is CASSPSGTQETQYF. The gene calls are TRBV18 and TRBJ2-5; TRBD2 aligns across 7 bases. Trimming took 2 bases from V and 1 from J; bases not matched to a gene: 1. The CDR3 spans 14 residues. Germline V gives CDR1 KGHSH, CDR2 LQKENI.

In regard to this clonotype: The conserved final phenylalanine or tryptophan is absent from the CDR3, which likely points to a read error. The V and J genes are TRBV5-1 and TRBJ1-5, with 7 bases matching TRBD1. J lost 6 bases, V lost 4 bases, and 4 bases had no gene match. The CDR3 totals 13 residues. CDR1 and CDR2 (germline): SGHRS, YFSETQ. CDR3 sequence: CASSPRTGQPQHL. The DNA of the CDR3 is TGCGCCAGCAGCCCGCGGACAGGTCAGCCCCAGCATCTT.

To note about this clonotype: A read error may be the cause here, since a much bigger clone is one base away. CDR3 bases: TGTGCCTGGACAGGGGACAGCAACACCGGGGAGCTGTTTTTT. Translating it yields CAWTGDSNTGELFF. This chain links TRBV30 with TRBJ2-2; 7 bases are shared with TRBD1. From germline, CDR1 is GTSNPN and CDR2 SVGIG (reference sequence). V lost 4 bases to trimming and J lost 2 bases; unmatched junction nucleotides: 4. CDR3 size: 14 residues.

This chain uses TRBV20-1 with TRBJ1-5; 7 positions agree with TRBD1. The CDR3 consists of 14 residues. V was pared by 3 bases and J by 4 bases, with 6 bases of the junction left unmatched. Germline loops: CDR1 DFQATT, CDR2 SNEGSKA (reference sequence). In DNA, the CDR3 is TGCAGTGCTAGGCGTGGGACAGTTAATCAGCCCCAGCATTTT. Translating gives CSARRGTVNQPQHF.

A few counts support this clonotype. This sequence joins TRBV2 and TRBJ2-2; the D gene could be TRBD1 or TRBD2 (5 bases each). The germline V gene has CDR1 SNHLY and CDR2 FYNNEI. Trimming removed 4 bases from V and 8 bases from J, with 17 bases in between. This CDR3 region has 15 residues. CDR3 nucleotides: TGTGCCAGCAGTGCCGGGGCTCTGTCTTCTGGGGAGCTGTTTTTT. Amino acids: CASSAGALSSGELFF.

This clonotype has ten or more counts. This rearrangement joins TRBV4-2 to TRBJ2-7; 8 nucleotides align to TRBD2. The J segment lost 4 bases and the V segment lost 1 base, leaving 9 bases of the junction unmatched. CDR1 and CDR2 (germline): LGHNA, YNFKEQ. The CDR3 loop spans 16 amino acids. The CDR3 DNA reads TGTGCCAGCAGCCAAGGCCCGGGACTAGAAGGTTACGAGCAGTACTTC. This codes for CASSQGPGLEGYEQYF.

This chain connects TRBV20-1 to TRBJ1-2; D gene ambiguous. V shed 2 bases and J shed 8 bases, with 9 bases lying between them. Germline V gene data show CDR1 as DFQATT and CDR2 as SNEGSKA (reference sequence). This CDR3 is 11 amino acids long. The CDR3 loop is CSARQSLGYTF. The DNA for the CDR3 is TGCAGTGCTAGACAAAGTCTAGGCTACACCTTC.

This clonotype has only one observation. This sequence may be a read error, since a much larger clone differs from it by one base. The J gene is TRBJ2-3, the V gene TRBV5-8, with 9 bases that match TRBD1. The CDR3 is 15 residues long. Germline V CDR1 and CDR2: SGHTS, YDEGEE. J gave up 4 bases and V 3 bases, and 6 bases lay outside the gene matches. The CDR3 DNA sequence: TGTGCCAGCAGCTCGGGACAGGGAAGTTCAGATACGCAGTATTTT. It encodes CASSSGQGSSDTQYF. The full variable domain, its missing parts supplied by reference TRBV5-8 and TRBJ2-3, is EAGVTQSPTHLIKTRGQQATLRCSPISGHTSVYWYQQALGLGLQFLLWYDEGEERNRGNFPPRFSGRQFPNYSSELNVNALELEDSALYLCASSSGQGSSDTQYFGPGTRLTVL.

Many counts were recorded for this clonotype. The gene calls are TRBV27 and TRBJ2-7; D is possibly TRBD1 (6 bases). The CDR3 runs to 15 residues. Germline CDR1 and CDR2: MNHEY and SMNVEV (reference sequence). V lost 5 bases to trimming and J lost 4 bases, with 18 bases between them. For the CDR3, the DNA is TGTGCCAGCAGTCTAACTTGGGGGCGGCAGTACGAGCAGTACTTC. It specifies CASSLTWGRQYEQYF.

This clonotype was seen a handful of times. The V gene is TRBV19, the J gene TRBJ1-1, with unresolved D. The CDR3 has 14 residues. The germline V and J ends were trimmed by 3 bases and 6 bases, with 14 bases remaining between them. Looked up from germline, CDR1 is LNHDA and CDR2 is SQIVND (reference sequence). The CDR3 loop reads CASSMATATAEAFF. In DNA form, the CDR3 reads TGTGCCAGTAGTATGGCGACTGCTACGGCTGAAGCTTTCTTT.

The sample holds many counts of this clonotype. The gene calls are TRBV11-2 and TRBJ2-3; 7 bases fit TRBD2. The V gene's germline CDR1 is SGHAT and CDR2 FQNNGV. This CDR3 spans 15 amino acids. V shed 1 base and J 4 bases; nucleotides not matched to a gene: 5. This CDR3 is CASSLVGGGADTQYF. DNA for the CDR3: TGTGCCAGCAGCTTAGTCGGCGGGGGAGCAGATACGCAGTATTTT.

The CDR3 protein is CAISAQGSYNEQFF. The CDR3 DNA follows: TGTGCCATCAGTGCTCAGGGTTCTTACAATGAGCAGTTCTTC. V is TRBV10-3 and J is TRBJ2-1, with D perhaps matching TRBD1 (5 bases). This CDR3 comprises 14 residues. Germline CDR1 is ENHRY and CDR2 is SYGVKD. The V end was cut by 4 bases, the J end by 4 bases, with 11 bases between.

A single count supports this clonotype. The CDR3 DNA sequence: TGTGCCAGCAGCTTACGAGGGGGGCAGTACTTC. It translates to CASSLRGGQYF. The chain uses TRBV13 and TRBJ2-7, with D tentatively TRBD1 (6 bases). Germline V gene sequence: CDR1 PRHDT, CDR2 FYEKMQ (reference sequence). The ends were cut back, 2 bases at V and 9 bases at J, with 8 bases in the middle. This CDR3 contains 11 residues.

The chain uses TRBV4-3 and TRBJ2-5, with D uncertain. CDR3 length: 14 residues. Germline V lookup: CDR1 LGHNA, CDR2 YSLEER. The ends were cut back, 0 bases at V and 1 base at J, with 6 bases in the middle. CDR3 sequence (DNA): TGCGCCAGCAGCCAAGAGGGGTCCCAAGAGACCCAGTACTTC. Translating it yields CASSQEGSQETQYF.

This clonotype has ten or more counts. The V and J genes are TRBV7-2 and TRBJ2-1; 14 positions match TRBD2. This CDR3 is built from 17 residues. Germline-derived CDR1 and CDR2 are SGHTA and FQGNSA. V lost 5 bases and J lost 7; bases outside the gene matches: 10. CDR3 loop: CASSHGGTSGSINEQFF. Here the CDR3 DNA reads TGTGCCAGCAGCCACGGCGGGACTAGCGGGAGTATTAATGAGCAGTTCTTC.

This chain links TRBV2 with TRBJ2-1; D is ambiguous. V lost 6 bases to trimming and J lost 5 bases, with 20 bases between them. The CDR3 has 16 residues. Per the germline V gene, CDR1 is SNHLY and CDR2 is FYNNEI. The CDR3, as DNA: TGTGCCAGCAGGCTCGGACCCGGGCGTGCAGACAATGAGCAGTTCTTC. This encodes CASRLGPGRADNEQFF.